This section outlines one TCR beta chain sequence together with its context. These data come from a study of T cell changes during pregnancy in multiple sclerosis. Using immunoSEQ multiplex PCR, the repertoire was profiled, and TCRdb retains in-frame clones only, with some absent. The sample contains 100,000 or so clones, approximately 91% of which appear only once. Germline CDR1 is SGHAT and CDR2 is FQNNGV. The CDR3 length is 16 residues. The J segment lost 1 base and the V segment lost 5 bases, leaving 4 bases of the junction unmatched. This material consisted of peripheral blood, taken after pregnancy. The chain couples TRBV11-2 to TRBJ2-5, with TRBD2 matching 13 bases. This TCR was recovered from a female donor with multiple sclerosis, enrolled in a pregnancy study. CDR3 sequence (DNA): TGTGCCAGCAGCAAAGGACTAGCGGGGGTCCAAGAGACCCAGTACTTC. As protein: CASSKGLAGVQETQYF. Based on the CDR3 plus reference TRBV11-2 and TRBJ2-5, the full variable domain is EAGVAQSPRYKIIEKRQSVAFWCNPISGHATLYWYQQILGQGPKLLIQFQNNGVVDDSQLPKDRFSAERLKGVDSTLKIQPAKLEDSAVYLCASSKGLAGVQETQYFGPGTRLLVL.